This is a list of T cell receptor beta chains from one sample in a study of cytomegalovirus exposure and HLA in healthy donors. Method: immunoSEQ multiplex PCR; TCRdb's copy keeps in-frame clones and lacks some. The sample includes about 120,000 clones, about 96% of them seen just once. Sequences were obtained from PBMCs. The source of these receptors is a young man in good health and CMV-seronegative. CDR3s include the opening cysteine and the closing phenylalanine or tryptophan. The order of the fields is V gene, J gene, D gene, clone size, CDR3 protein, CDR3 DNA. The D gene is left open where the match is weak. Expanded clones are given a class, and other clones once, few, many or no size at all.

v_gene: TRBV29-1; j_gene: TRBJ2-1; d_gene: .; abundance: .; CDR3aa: CSVEDLSGDGYNEQFF; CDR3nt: TGCAGCGTTGAAGATCTTTCCGGAGATGGGTACAATGAGCAGTTCTTC
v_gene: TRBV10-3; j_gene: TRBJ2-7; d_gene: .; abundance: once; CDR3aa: CAISPLRELSYEQYF; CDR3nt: TGTGCCATCAGCCCTCTGAGGGAGCTGTCCTACGAGCAGTACTTC
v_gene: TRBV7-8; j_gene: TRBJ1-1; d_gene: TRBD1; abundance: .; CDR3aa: CASRGQGAPEAFF; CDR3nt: TGTGCCAGCAGGGGACAGGGGGCCCCTGAAGCTTTCTTT
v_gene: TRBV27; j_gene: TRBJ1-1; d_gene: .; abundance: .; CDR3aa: CASSPAGVTEAFF; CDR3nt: TGTGCCAGCAGTCCGGCGGGTGTCACTGAAGCTTTCTTT
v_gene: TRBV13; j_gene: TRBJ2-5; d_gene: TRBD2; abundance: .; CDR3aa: CASSSRGLAGNQETQYF; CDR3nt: TGTGCCAGCAGCTCCAGGGGACTAGCGGGTAACCAAGAGACCCAGTACTTC
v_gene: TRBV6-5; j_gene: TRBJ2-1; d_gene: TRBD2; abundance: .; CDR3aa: CASSFGLAGIYNEQFF; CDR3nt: TGTGCCAGCAGTTTCGGACTAGCGGGAATCTACAATGAGCAGTTCTTC
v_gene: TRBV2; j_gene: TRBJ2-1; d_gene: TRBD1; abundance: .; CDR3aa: CASSEAWRTGEFF; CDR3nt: TGTGCCAGCAGTGAAGCGTGGAGGACAGGGGAGTTCTTC
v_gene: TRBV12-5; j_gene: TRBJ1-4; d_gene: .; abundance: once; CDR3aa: CASGLRRDEKLFF; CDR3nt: TGTGCTAGTGGTTTGCGGAGGGATGAAAAACTGTTTTTT
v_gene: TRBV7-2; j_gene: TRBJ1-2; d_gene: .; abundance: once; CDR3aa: CASSLEQVYGYTF; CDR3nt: TGTGCCAGCAGCTTGGAACAGGTCTATGGCTACACCTTC
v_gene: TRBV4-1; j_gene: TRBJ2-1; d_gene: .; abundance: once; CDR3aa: CASSQYYNEQFF; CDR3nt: TGCGCCAGCAGCCAATATTACAATGAGCAGTTCTTC
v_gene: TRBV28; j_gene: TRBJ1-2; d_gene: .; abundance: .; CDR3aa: CASSLRNQARYGYTF; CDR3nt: TGTGCCAGCAGTTTAAGAAACCAAGCGAGATATGGCTACACCTTC
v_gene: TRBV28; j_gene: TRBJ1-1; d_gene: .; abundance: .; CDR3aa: CASSLTVNTEAFF; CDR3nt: TGTGCCAGCAGTTTGACAGTGAACACTGAAGCTTTCTTT
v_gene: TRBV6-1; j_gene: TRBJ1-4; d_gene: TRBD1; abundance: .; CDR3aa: CASSAQGTNEKLFF; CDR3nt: TGTGCCAGCAGTGCACAGGGGACTAATGAAAAACTGTTTTTT
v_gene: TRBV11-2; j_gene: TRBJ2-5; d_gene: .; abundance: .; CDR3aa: CASSPTRGSQETQYF; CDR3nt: TGTGCCAGCAGCCCCACGCGCGGCTCCCAAGAGACCCAGTACTTC
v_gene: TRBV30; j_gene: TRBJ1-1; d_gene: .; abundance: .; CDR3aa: CAWTPLAVNTEAFF; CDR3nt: TGTGCCTGGACCCCATTGGCGGTGAACACTGAAGCTTTCTTT
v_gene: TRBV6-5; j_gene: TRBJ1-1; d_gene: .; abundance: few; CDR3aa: CASSRTATEAFF; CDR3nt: TGTGCCAGCAGTCGGACAGCCACTGAAGCTTTCTTT
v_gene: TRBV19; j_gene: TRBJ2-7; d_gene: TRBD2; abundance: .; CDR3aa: CASSILAGGDFYEQYF; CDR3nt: TGTGCCAGTAGTATACTAGCGGGAGGAGATTTCTACGAGCAGTACTTC
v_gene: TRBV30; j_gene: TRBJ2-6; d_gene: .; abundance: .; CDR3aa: CAWTYRTSGANVLTF; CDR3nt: TGTGCCTGGACTTACAGGACCTCTGGGGCCAACGTCCTGACTTTC
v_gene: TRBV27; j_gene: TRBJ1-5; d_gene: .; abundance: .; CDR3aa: CASSLGLNQPQHF; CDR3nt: TGTGCCAGCAGTCTAGGCCTTAATCAGCCCCAGCATTTT
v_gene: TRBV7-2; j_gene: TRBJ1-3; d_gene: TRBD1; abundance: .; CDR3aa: CASSLKGAGGNTIYF; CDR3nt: TGTGCCAGCAGCTTAAAGGGGGCAGGAGGAAACACCATATATTTT
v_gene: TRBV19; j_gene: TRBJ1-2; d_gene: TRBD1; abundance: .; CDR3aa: CASSTGQGNYGYTF; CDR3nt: TGTGCCAGTAGTACGGGACAGGGTAACTATGGCTACACCTTC
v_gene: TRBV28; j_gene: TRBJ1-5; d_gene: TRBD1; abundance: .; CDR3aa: CASTPWTGARQPQHF; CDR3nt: TGTGCCAGCACCCCCTGGACAGGGGCACGACAGCCCCAGCATTTT
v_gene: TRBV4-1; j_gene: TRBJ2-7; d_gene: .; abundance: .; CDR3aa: CASSQGSSYEQYF; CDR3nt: TGCGCCAGCAGCCAAGGTAGCTCCTACGAGCAGTACTTC
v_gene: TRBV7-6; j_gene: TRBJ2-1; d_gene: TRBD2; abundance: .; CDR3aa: CASSLGWGGLANEQFF; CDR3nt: TGTGCCAGCAGCTTAGGATGGGGGGGACTAGCTAATGAGCAGTTCTTC
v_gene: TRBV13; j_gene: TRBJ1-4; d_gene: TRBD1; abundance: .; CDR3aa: CASSLDRGRGGRQGKLFF; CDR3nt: TGTGCCAGCAGCTTAGACAGGGGGCGCGGTGGACGTCAGGGAAAACTGTTTTTT
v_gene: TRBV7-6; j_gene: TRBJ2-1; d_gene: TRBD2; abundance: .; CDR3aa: CASSPEVAAGGNEQFF; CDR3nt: TGTGCCAGCAGCCCCGAGGTGGCAGCGGGAGGTAATGAGCAGTTCTTC
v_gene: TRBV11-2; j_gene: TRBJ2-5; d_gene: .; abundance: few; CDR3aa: CASSLLGEAETQYF; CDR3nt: TGTGCCAGCAGCTTACTAGGGGAAGCAGAGACCCAGTACTTC
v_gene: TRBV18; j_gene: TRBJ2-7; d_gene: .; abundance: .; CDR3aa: CASSPMGNLEQYF; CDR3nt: TGTGCCAGCTCACCAATGGGCAACCTCGAGCAGTACTTC
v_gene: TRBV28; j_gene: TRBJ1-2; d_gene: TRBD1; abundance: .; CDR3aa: CASRPGQGGPSGGYTF; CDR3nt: TGTGCCAGCAGGCCGGGACAGGGGGGACCTTCGGGCGGCTACACCTTC
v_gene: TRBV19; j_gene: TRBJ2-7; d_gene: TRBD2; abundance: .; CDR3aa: CASSTLRDYRYEQYF; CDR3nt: TGTGCCAGTAGTACCCTCCGGGACTATCGCTACGAGCAGTACTTC
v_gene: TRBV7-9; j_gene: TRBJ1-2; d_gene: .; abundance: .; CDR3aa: CASSLQGIRDTF; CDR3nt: TGTGCCAGCAGCCTCCAGGGTATTAGGGACACCTTC
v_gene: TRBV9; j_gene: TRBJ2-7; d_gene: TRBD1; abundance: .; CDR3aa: CASSQTGTGHYEQYF; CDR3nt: TGTGCCAGCAGCCAGACCGGGACAGGGCACTACGAGCAGTACTTC
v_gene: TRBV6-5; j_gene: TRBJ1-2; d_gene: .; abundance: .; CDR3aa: CASSFGTTGYGYTF; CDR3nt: TGTGCCAGCAGTTTTGGGACAACGGGCTATGGCTACACCTTC
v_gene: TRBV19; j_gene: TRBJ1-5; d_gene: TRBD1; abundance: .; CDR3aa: CASSIGDSRYSNQPQHF; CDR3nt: TGTGCCAGTAGTATCGGGGACAGCAGATATAGCAATCAGCCCCAGCATTTT